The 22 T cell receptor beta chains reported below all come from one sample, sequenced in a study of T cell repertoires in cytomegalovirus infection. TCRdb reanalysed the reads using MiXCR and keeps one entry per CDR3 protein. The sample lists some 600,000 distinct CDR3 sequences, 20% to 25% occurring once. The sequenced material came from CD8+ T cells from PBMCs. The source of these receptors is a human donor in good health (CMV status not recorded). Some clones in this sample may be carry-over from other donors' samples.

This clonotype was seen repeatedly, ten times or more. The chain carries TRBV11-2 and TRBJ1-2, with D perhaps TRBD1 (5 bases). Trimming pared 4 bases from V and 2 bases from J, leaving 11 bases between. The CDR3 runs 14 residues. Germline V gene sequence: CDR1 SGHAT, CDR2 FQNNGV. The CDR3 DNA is TGTGCCAGCAGCTCATACGGGGCGAACTATGGCTACACCTTC. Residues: CASSSYGANYGYTF. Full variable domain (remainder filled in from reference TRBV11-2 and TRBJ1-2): EAGVAQSPRYKIIEKRQSVAFWCNPISGHATLYWYQQILGQGPKLLIQFQNNGVVDDSQLPKDRFSAERLKGVDSTLKIQPAKLEDSAVYLCASSSYGANYGYTFGSGTRLTVV.

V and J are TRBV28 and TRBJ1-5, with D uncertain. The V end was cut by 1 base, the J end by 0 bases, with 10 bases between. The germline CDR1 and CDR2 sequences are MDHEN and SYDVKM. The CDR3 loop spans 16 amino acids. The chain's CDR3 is CASSLYWRASNQPQHF. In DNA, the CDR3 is TGTGCCAGCAGTTTATACTGGAGGGCTAGCAATCAGCCCCAGCATTTT.

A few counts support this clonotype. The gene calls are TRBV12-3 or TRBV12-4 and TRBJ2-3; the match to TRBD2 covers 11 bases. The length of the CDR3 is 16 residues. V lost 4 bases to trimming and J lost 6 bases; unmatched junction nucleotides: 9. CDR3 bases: TGTGCCAGCAGTTCCCTTAGCGGGGGGGCGGGGGATACGCAGTATTTT. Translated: CASSSLSGGAGDTQYF.

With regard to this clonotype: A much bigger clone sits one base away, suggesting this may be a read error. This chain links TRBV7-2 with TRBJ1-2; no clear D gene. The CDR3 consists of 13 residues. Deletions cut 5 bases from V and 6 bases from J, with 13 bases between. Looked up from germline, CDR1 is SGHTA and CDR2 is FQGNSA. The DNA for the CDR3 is TGTGCCAGCAGCCCCGGGATCGAACATGGCTACACCTTC. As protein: CASSPGIEHGYTF.

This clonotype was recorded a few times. The DNA for the CDR3 is TGTGCCAGCAGATTTACAGGGGAGAGCGACGAGCAGTACTTC. Residues: CASRFTGESDEQYF. V is TRBV6-6 and J is TRBJ2-7, with 7 bases aligning to TRBD1. V shed 6 bases and J 5 bases; nucleotides not matched to a gene: 10. CDR3 length: 14 amino acids. The germline V gene encodes CDR1 MNHNY and CDR2 SVGAGI (reference sequence).

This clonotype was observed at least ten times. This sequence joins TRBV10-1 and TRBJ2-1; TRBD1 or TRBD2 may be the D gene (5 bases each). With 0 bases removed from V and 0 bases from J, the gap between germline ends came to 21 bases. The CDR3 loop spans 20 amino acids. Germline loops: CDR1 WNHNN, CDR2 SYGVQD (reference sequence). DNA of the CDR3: TGCGCCAGCAGTGAGTCCCGGGACGGCAACCCATTTACCTCCTACAATGAGCAGTTCTTC. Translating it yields CASSESRDGNPFTSYNEQFF.

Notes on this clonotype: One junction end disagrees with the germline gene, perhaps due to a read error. The CDR3 spells CASSYLGGGAEAFF. The CDR3 DNA sequence: TGCGCCAGTAGCTATTTGGGGGGAGGCGCTGAAGCTTTCTTT. This chain joins TRBV5-1 and TRBJ1-1; D is perhaps TRBD1 (5 bases). This CDR3 comprises 14 residues. The germline V gene has CDR1 SGHRS and CDR2 YFSETQ.

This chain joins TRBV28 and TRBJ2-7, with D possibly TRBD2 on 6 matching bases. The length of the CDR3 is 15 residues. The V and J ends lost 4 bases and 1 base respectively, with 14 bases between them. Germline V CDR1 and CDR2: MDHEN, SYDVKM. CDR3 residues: CASSSGGTVSYEQYV. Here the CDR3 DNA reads TGTGCCAGCAGTTCTGGCGGGACGGTGTCCTACGAGCAGTACGTC.

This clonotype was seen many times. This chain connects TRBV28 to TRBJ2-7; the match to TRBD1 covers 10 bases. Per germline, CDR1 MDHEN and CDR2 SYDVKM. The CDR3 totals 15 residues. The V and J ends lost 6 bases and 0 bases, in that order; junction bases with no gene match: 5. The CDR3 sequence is CASSSGTGVSYEQYV. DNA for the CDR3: TGTGCCAGCAGCTCCGGGACAGGGGTCTCCTACGAGCAGTACGTC.

The CDR3 here is CASSYSTVYSNQPQHF. CDR3 nucleotide sequence: TGTGCCAGCAGTTATTCGACAGTATATAGCAATCAGCCCCAGCATTTT. This chain uses TRBV6-2 or TRBV6-3 with TRBJ1-5, with TRBD1 as a possible D gene (5 bases). CDR1 is MNHEY, CDR2 SVGEGT, per germline. The CDR3 loop spans 16 amino acids. Trimming removed 3 bases from V and 0 bases from J, with 12 bases in between.

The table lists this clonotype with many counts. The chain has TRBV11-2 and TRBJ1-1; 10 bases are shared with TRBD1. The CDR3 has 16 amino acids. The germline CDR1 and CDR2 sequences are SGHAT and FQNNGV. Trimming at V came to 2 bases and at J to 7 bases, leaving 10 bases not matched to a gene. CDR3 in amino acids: CASSLWDRQGANEAFF. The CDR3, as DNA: TGTGCCAGCAGCTTATGGGACAGACAGGGGGCAAATGAAGCTTTCTTT.

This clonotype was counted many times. This CDR3 is CASSPGQGGHTEAFF. As DNA, the CDR3 is TGTGCCAGCAGCCCTGGACAGGGTGGTCACACTGAAGCTTTCTTT. V is TRBV7-9 and J is TRBJ1-1, with TRBD1 matching 8 bases. The germline V gene has CDR1 SEHNR and CDR2 FQNEAQ (reference sequence). This CDR3 comprises 15 residues. Losses at the gene ends were 5 bases for V and 3 bases for J; bases not matched to a gene: 8.

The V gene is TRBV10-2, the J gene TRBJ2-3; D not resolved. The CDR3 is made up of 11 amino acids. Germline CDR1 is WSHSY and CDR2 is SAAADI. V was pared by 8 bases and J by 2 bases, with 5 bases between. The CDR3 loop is CASHDTDTQYF. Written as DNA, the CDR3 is TGCGCCAGCCATGACACAGATACGCAGTATTTT.

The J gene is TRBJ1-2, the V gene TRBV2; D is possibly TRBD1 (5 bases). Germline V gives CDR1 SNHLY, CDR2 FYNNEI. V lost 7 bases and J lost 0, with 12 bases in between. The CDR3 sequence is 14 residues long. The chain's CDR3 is CASIRQDTNYGYTF. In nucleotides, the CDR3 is TGTGCCAGCATTAGGCAGGACACTAACTATGGCTACACCTTC. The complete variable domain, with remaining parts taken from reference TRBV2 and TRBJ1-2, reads EPEVTQTPSHQVTQMGQEVILRCVPISNHLYFYWYRQILGQKVEFLVSFYNNEISEKSEIFDDQFSVERPDGSNFTLKIRSTKLEDSAMYFCASIRQDTNYGYTFGSGTRLTVV.

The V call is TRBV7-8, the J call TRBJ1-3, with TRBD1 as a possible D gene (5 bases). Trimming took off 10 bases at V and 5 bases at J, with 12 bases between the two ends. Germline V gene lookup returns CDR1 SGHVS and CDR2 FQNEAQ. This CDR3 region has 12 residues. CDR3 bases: TGTGCCACGGGGGATCTTCGAAACACCATATATTTT. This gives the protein CATGDLRNTIYF.

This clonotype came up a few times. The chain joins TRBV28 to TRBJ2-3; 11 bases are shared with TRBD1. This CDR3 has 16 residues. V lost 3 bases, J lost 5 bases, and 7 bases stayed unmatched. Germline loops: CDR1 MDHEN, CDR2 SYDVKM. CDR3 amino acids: CASSFNGQGAGDTQYF. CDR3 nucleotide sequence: TGTGCCAGCAGTTTTAACGGACAGGGGGCGGGAGATACGCAGTATTTT.

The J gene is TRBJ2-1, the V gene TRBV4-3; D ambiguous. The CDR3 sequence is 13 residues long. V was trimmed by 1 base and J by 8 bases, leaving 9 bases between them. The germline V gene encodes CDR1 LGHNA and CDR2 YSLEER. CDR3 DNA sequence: TGCGCCAGCAGCCAAGGGCTAGTCGATGAGCAGTTCTTC. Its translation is CASSQGLVDEQFF.

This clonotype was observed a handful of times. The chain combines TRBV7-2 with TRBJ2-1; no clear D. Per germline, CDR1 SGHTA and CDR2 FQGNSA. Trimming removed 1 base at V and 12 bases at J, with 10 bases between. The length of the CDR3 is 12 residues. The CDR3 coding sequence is TGTGCCAGCAGCTTAGGTTCGGTCGCGCAGTTCTTC. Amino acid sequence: CASSLGSVAQFF.

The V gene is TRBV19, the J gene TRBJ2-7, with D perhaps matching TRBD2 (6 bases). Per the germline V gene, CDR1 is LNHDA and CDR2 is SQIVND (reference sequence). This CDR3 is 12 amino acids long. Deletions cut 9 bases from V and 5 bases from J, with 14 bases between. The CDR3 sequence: CARAFPGDEQYV. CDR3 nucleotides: TGTGCCAGGGCGTTCCCGGGGGACGAGCAGTACGTC.

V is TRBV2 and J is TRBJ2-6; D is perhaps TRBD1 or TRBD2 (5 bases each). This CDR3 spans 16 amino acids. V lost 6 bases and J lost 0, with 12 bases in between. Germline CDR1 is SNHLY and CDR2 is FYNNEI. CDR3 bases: TGTGCCAGCAGCAGCGGACATAACTCTGGGGCCAACGTCCTGACTTTC. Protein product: CASSSGHNSGANVLTF.

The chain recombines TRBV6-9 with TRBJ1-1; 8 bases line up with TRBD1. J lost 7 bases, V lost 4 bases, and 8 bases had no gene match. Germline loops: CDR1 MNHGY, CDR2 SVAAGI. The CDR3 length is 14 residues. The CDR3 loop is CASSFYRGSIEAFF. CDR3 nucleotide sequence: TGTGCCAGCAGTTTCTACAGGGGGAGTATTGAAGCTTTCTTT.

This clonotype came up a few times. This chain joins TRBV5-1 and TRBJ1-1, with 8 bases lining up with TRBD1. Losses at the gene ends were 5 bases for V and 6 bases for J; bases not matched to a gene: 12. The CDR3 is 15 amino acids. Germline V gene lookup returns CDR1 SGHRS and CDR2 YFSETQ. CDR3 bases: TGCGCCAGCAGGACTTCACAGGGGGATGTGGCTGAAGCTTTCTTT. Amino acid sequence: CASRTSQGDVAEAFF.